Only one count was recorded for the clone carrying this T cell receptor (beta chain). Antigen: not known. Using immunoSEQ multiplex PCR, the repertoire was profiled, and TCRdb retains in-frame clones only, with some absent. Among around 43,000 clones, approximately 91% were seen once, and the ten largest hold approximately 4.9%. The source of the sample is a study of PD-1 blockade in classical Hodgkin lymphoma. Study outcomes and limitations: TCR diversity at baseline was reported to be reduced in newly diagnosed patients relative to healthy donors. Repertoires differed for reasons still undefined, possibly disease activity or prior therapy.

This CDR3 spans 18 amino acids. CDR1 LGHNA and CDR2 YNFKEQ come from the germline V gene. After removal of 0 bases from V and 1 base from J, the junction contained 9 bases not matched to a gene. Time point denoted: newly diagnosed, previously untreated cHL patient sample. Newly diagnosed, untreated classical Hodgkin lymphoma PBMCs served as comparison. The sample taken for sequencing was peripheral blood mononuclear cells (PBMCs). The chain employs TRBV4-2 and TRBJ1-3; 7 bases map to TRBD1. This clonotype originated in a human donor with classical Hodgkin lymphoma. CDR3 sequence: CASSQEAPGRGSGNTIYF. The CDR3 bases are TGTGCCAGCAGCCAAGAGGCCCCGGGCAGGGGGTCTGGAAACACCATATATTTT.